Sequencing of this T cell receptor (beta chain) was carried out in a study of shared clonotypes between healthy human individuals (dated by TCRdb to the early 2020s). As for the study more broadly: Two women and a few men aged 18 to 49 years were included in the cohort. Per donor, three plates each were used for CD4 naive and CD4 memory, two for CD8 naive, and one for CD8 memory. To estimate repertoire size and how much clonotypes are shared between individuals, the study performed deep sequencing of blood TCR repertoires from about five healthy adults. Different laboratories and diverse techniques were used to prepare libraries and sequence TCR repertoires, to increase sequencing depth and limit assay-specific biases. Between about 0.94 and 8.9 billion PBMCs per donor were obtained by leukapheresis.

Using the deep immunoSEQ assay, TCR CDR3 regions were amplified from genomic DNA by multiplex PCR. Genomic DNA extracted from each cell subset was distributed evenly over all wells of several immunoSEQ 96-well plates, and each plate served as one replicate. For sorted subsets, about 200 ng genomic DNA, equal to 30,000 or so T cell genomes, was loaded into each replicate PCR. Purified libraries were quantified with a Qubit 3.0 fluorometer, sized on a Bioanalyzer 2100, and re-quantified with the KAPA Library Quantification kit. A separate single-read 150-cycle Illumina NextSeq 550 flow cell was used to sequence each immunoSEQ 96-well plate. Per the source publication's procedure: Because the immunoSEQ output included only junctional sequences and no quality scores, the filtering could not be the same as the filtering used for full-length reads. To assign V/J genes and CDR3, sequences were annotated using PyIR, a Python wrapper for IgBLAST v1.9, with IMGT germline references. Reads were filtered out if the reads had weak V/J assignments (E-value above 1e-6), no CDR3, stop codons, out-of-frame junctions, or ambiguous translated residues. V3J clonotypes were defined as sequences sharing an identical inferred V gene, J gene, and CDR3 amino acid sequence. Percentage overlap between repertoires was calculated by dividing the number of shared unique clonotypes by the size of the smaller repertoire. Richness of each repertoire was evaluated using RTK rarefaction, the Chao1 estimator, and Recon v2.1 estimates of unobserved clonotypes. OLGA was used to compute generation probabilities for all TCRbeta clonotypes that the gDNA method yielded from four donors. In TCRdb, the immuneACCESS table is reduced to in-frame sequences with V and J assigned. These tables do not hold every clone; where another copy was compared, an unresolved V gene accounts for under half, and the others remain unexplained. V and J calls and clone size are given by that table; D and trimming were obtained from the DNA. Counted in this sample were approximately 530,000 clones; 95% to 97% of them appeared once. The ten largest account for under 0.065% of the sample.

Results and caveats for the whole study, not just this receptor: Even with the large sequencing depth, rarefaction of the sorted-subset datasets indicated that sequencing was incomplete. Compared with non-shared clonotypes, the clonotypes found in all four sorted-subset donors had higher generation probabilities. When several donors were compared, the shared fraction of clonotypes was roughly 4.8% for naive CD4, less than 4% for naive CD8, 2% to 2.5% for memory CD4, and about 0.36% for memory CD8. Naive subsets generally had larger estimated clonotype richness than memory subsets did. Sampling was restricted to blood, and TCR repertoires in tissue are likely to differ from TCR repertoires in blood. Pairwise subsampling led to the expectation that sequencing depth would affect the degree of clonotype sharing among donors. The small number of donors limited the genetic and exposure-history diversity represented.

A note on this clone: Its antigen specificity is not known. No much larger clone exists at a distance of one base, and base qualities are not known.

Healthy HIV-negative adults with no recently reported acute infections or vaccinations were included as donors. Only Caucasian adults living in Nashville, Tennessee, USA were represented among the donors. CD4+ T cells were enriched by magnetic negative selection; naive cells were then positively selected on CD45RA, and the negative fraction formed the memory subset. Blood was collected by leukapheresis, and PBMCs were isolated by Ficoll-Histopaque density gradient centrifugation and then cryopreserved in liquid nitrogen vapor phase. Analytical flow cytometry was used to check the purity and quantity of each magnetically sorted T cell population. Genomic DNA was isolated from each sorted fraction and quantified by UV absorbance on a Nanodrop 2000c. At the junction V is shortened by 7 bases and J by 3 bases; bases outside the gene matches: 8. The germline V gene gives CDR1 as SNHLY and CDR2 as FYNNEI. Spanning cysteine to phenylalanine, the CDR3 consists of 15 amino acids. Of the read, only the CDR3 DNA is kept; its 45 bases are in frame from base 1.

The sequenced sample was naive CD4+ T cells sorted from blood. The cell subset or site label corresponds to: CD45RA+ positively selected. The chain joins TRBV2 to TRBJ1-4, and 7 bases in between align with TRBD1. The source is a woman aged 25-40 years in good health. The CDR3 sequence is CASISWQGANEKLFF. The nucleotides read TGTGCCAGCATTAGTTGGCAGGGGGCTAATGAAAAACTGTTTTTT. When the CDR3 is completed using the reference TRBV2 and TRBJ1-4 genes on either side, the full variable domain is EPEVTQTPSHQVTQMGQEVILRCVPISNHLYFYWYRQILGQKVEFLVSFYNNEISEKSEIFDDQFSVERPDGSNFTLKIRSTKLEDSAMYFCASISWQGANEKLFFGSGTQLSVL.